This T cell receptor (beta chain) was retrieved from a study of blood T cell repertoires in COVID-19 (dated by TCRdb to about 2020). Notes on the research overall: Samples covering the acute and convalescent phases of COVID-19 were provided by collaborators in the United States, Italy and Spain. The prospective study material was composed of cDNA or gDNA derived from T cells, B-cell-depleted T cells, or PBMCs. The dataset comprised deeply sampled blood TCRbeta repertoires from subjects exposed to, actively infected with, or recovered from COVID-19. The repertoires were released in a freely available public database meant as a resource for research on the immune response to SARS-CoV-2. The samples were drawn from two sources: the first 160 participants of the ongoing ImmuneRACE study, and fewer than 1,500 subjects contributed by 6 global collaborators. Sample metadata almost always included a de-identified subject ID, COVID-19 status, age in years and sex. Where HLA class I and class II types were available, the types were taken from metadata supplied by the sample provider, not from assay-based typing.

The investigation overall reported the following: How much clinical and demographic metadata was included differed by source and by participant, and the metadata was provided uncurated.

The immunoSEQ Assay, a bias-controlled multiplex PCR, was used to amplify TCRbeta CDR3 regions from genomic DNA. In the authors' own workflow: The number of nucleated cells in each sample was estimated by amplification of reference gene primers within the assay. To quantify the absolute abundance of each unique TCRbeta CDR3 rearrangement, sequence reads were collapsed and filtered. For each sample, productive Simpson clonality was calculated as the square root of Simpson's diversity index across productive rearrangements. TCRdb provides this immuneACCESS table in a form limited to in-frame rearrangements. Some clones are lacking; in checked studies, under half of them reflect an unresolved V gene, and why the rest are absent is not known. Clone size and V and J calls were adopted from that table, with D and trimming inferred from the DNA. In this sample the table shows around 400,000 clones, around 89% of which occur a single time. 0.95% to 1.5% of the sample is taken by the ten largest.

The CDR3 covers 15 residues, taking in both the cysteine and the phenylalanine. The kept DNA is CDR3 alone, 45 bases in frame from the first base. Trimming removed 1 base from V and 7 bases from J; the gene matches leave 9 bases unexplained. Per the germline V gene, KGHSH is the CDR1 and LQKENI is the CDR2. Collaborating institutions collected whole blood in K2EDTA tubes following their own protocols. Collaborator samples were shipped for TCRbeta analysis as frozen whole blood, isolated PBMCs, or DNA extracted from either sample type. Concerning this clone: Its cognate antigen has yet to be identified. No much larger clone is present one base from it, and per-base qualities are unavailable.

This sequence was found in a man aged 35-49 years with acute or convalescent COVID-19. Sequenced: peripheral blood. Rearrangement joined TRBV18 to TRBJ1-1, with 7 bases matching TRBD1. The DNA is TGTGCCAGCTCACCACGACTCGGGACAGAGATTGAAGCTTTCTTT. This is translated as CASSPRLGTEIEAFF.